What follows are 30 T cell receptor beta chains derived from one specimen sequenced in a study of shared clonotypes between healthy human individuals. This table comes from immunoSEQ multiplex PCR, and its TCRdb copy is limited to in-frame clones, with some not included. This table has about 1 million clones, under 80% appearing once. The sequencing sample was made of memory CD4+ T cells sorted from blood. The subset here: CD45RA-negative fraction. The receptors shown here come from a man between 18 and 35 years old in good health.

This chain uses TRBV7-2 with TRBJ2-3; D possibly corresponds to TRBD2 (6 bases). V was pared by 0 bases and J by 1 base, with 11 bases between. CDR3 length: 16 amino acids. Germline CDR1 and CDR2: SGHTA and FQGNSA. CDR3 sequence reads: CASSLAQTSGTDTQYF. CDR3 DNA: TGTGCCAGCAGCTTAGCCCAGACTAGTGGCACAGATACGCAGTATTTT.

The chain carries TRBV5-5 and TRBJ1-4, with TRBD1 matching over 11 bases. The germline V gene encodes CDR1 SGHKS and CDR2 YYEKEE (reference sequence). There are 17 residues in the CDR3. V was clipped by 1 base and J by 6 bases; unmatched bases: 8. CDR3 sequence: CASSLRTGGEGDEKLFF. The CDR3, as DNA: TGTGCCAGCAGCTTGAGGACAGGGGGCGAGGGGGATGAAAAACTGTTTTTT.

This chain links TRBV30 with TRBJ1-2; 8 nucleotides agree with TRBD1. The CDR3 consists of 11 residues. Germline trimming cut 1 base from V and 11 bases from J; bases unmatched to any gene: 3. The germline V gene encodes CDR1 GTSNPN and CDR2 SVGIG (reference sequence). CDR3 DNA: TGTGCCTGGAGTGAACAGGGGGGATACACCTTC. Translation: CAWSEQGGYTF.

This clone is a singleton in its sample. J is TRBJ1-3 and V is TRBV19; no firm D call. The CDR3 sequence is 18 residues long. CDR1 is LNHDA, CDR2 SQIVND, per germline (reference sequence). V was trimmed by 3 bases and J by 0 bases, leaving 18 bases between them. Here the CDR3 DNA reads TGTGCCAGTAGTATCGCGGGCCGGGGTCTTCACTCTGGAAACACCATATATTTT. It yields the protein CASSIAGRGLHSGNTIYF.

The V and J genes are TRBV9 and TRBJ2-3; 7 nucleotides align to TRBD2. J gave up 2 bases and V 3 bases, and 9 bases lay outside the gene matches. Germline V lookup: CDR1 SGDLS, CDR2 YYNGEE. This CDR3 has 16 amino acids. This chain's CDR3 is CASSDRGGGSTDTQYF. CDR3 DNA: TGTGCCAGCAGCGATCGCGGGGGAGGGTCCACAGATACGCAGTATTTT.

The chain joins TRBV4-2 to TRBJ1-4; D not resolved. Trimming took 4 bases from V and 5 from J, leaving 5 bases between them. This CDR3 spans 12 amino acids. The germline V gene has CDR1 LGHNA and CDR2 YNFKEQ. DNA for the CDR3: TGTGCCAGCAGCCCTGTGAATGAAAAACTGTTTTTT. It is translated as CASSPVNEKLFF.

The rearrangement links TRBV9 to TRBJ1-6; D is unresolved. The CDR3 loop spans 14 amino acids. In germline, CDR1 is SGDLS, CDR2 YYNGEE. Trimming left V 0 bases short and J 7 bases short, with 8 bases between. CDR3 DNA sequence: TGTGCCAGCAGCGTAGGAGATATGAATTCACCCCTCCACTTT. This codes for CASSVGDMNSPLHF.

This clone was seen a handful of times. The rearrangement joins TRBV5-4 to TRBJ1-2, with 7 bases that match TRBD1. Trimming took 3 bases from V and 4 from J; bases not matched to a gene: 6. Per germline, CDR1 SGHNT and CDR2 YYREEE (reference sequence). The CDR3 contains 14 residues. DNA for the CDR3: TGTGCCAGCAGCTCAGACAGGGACATCTATGGCTACACCTTC. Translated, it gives CASSSDRDIYGYTF.

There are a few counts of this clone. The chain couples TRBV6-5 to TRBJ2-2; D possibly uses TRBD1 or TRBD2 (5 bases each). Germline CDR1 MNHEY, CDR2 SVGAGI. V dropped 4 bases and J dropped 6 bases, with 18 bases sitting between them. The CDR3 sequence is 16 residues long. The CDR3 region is CASSSAVRVSPGELFF. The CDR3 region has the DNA TGTGCCAGCAGTTCAGCGGTCAGGGTATCACCCGGGGAGCTGTTTTTT.

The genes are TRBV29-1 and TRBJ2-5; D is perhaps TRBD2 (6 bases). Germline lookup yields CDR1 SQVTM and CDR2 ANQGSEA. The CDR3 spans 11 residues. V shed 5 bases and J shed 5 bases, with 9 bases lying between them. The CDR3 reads CSVRAGETQYF. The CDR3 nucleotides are TGCAGCGTTCGGGCGGGGGAGACCCAGTACTTC.

The CDR3 nucleotides are TGTGCCAGCAGCCCACCGGGGGGATTTTCCGGGGAGCTGTTTTTT. Protein product: CASSPPGGFSGELFF. The chain joins TRBV28 to TRBJ2-2, with 7 bases identical to TRBD2. The CDR3 sequence is 15 residues long. Unmatched junction bases numbered 10, after V lost 6 bases and J lost 6 bases. CDR1 is MDHEN, CDR2 SYDVKM, per germline.

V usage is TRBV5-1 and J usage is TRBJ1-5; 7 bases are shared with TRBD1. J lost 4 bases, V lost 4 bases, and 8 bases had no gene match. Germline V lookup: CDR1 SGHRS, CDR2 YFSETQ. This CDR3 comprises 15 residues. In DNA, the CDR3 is TGCGCCAGCAGCCTGGGAGGGGGCAGGAATCAGCCCCAGCATTTT. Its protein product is CASSLGGGRNQPQHF.

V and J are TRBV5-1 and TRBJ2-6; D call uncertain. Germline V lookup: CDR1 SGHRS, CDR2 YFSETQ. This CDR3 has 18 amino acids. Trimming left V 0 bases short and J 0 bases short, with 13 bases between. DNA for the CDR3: TGCGCCAGCAGCTTGGGTACCTTGGGTTTCTCTGGGGCCAACGTCCTGACTTTC. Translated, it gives CASSLGTLGFSGANVLTF.

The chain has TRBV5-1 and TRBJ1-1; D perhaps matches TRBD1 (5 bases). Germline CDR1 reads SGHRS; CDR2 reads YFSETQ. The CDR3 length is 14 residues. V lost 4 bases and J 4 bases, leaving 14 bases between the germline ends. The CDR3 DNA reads TGCGCCAGCAGCCGAAGCCAGGGAGGCACTGAAGCTTTCTTT. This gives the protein CASSRSQGGTEAFF.

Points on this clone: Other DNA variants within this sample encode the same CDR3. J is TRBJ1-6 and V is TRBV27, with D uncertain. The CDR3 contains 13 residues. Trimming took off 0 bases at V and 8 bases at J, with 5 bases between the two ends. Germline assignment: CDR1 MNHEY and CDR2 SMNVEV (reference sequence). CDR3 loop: CASSLSGDSPLHF. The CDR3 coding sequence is TGTGCCAGCAGTTTATCTGGGGATTCACCCCTCCACTTT.

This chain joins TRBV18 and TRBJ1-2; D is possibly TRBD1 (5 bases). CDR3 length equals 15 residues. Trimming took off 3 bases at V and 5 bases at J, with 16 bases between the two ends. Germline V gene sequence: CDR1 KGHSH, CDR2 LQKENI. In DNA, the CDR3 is TGTGCCAGCTCACCTATAGATACAGGAGTTTATGGCTACACCTTC. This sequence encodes CASSPIDTGVYGYTF.

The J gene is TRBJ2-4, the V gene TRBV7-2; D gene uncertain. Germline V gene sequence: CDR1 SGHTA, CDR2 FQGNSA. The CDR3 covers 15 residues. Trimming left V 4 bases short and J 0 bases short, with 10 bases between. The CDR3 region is CASSSSDLAKNIQYF. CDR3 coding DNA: TGTGCCAGCAGCTCCAGTGACCTAGCCAAAAACATTCAGTACTTC.

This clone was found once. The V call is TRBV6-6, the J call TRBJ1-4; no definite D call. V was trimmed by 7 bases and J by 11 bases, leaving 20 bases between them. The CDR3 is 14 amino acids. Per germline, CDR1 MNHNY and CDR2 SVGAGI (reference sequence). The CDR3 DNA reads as TGTGCCAGCATGACCTATGGGGAGGGAGACAAACTGTTTTTT. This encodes CASMTYGEGDKLFF.

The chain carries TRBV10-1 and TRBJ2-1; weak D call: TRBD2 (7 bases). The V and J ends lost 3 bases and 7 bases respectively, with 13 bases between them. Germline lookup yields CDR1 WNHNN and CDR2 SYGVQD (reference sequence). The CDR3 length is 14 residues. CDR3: CASSDWGGPNEQFF. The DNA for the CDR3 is TGCGCCAGCAGTGACTGGGGGGGGCCAAATGAGCAGTTCTTC.

In DNA form, the CDR3 reads TGTGCCAGCAGCCTTCTAGCGGGGGGGCAGTTCTTC. This translates into CASSLLAGGQFF. The chain couples TRBV5-4 to TRBJ2-1, with 11 bases fitting TRBD2. CDR3 length equals 12 residues. Trimming removed 4 bases from V and 12 bases from J; junction bases left unmatched: 3. Germline values: CDR1 SGHNT, CDR2 YYREEE (reference sequence). Supplemented by reference TRBV5-4 and TRBJ2-1, the full variable domain reads ETGVTQSPTHLIKTRGQQVTLRCSSQSGHNTVSWYQQALGQGPQFIFQYYREEENGRGNFPPRFSGLQFPNYSSELNVNALELDDSALYLCASSLLAGGQFFGPGTRLTVL.

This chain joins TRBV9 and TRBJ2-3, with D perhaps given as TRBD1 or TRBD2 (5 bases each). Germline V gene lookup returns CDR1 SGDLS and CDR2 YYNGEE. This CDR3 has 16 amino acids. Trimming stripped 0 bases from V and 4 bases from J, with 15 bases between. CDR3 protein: CASSVASQGRSDTQYF. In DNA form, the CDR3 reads TGTGCCAGCAGCGTAGCTAGCCAGGGAAGGTCAGATACGCAGTATTTT.

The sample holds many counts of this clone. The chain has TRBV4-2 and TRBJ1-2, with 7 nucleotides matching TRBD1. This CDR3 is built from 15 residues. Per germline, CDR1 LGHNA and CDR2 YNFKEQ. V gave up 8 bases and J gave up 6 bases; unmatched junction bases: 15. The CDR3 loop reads CASLQGSTAGHGYTF. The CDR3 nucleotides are TGTGCCAGCCTACAGGGGAGCACCGCCGGACATGGCTACACCTTC.

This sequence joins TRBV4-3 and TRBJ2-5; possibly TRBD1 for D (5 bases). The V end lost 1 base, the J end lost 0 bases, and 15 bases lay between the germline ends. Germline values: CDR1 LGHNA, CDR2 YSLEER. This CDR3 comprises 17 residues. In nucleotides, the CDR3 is TGCGCCAGCAGCCAAGGTTCAGGCAGGGCGAACCAAGAGACCCAGTACTTC. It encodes CASSQGSGRANQETQYF.

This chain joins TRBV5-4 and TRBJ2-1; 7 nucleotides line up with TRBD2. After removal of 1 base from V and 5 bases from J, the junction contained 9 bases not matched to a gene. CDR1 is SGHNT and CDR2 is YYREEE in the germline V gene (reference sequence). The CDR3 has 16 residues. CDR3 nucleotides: TGTGCCAGCAGCTTGTTACGCCTAGCGGATAACAATGAGCAGTTCTTC. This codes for CASSLLRLADNNEQFF. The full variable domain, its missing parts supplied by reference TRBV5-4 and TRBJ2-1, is ETGVTQSPTHLIKTRGQQVTLRCSSQSGHNTVSWYQQALGQGPQFIFQYYREEENGRGNFPPRFSGLQFPNYSSELNVNALELDDSALYLCASSLLRLADNNEQFFGPGTRLTVL.

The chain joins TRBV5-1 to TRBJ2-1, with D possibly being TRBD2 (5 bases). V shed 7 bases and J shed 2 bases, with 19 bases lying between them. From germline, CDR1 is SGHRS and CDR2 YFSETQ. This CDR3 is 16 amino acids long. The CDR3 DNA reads TGCGCCAGCCGTCCTCTTCCAGCGGCGACCTACAATGAGCAGTTCTTC. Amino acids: CASRPLPAATYNEQFF.

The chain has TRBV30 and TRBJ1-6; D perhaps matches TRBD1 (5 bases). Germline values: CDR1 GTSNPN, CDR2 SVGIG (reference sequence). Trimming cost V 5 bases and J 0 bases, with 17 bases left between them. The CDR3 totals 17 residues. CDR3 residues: CAWHPPGLSSYNSPLHF. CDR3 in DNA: TGTGCCTGGCATCCCCCGGGGCTAAGCTCCTATAATTCACCCCTCCACTTT.

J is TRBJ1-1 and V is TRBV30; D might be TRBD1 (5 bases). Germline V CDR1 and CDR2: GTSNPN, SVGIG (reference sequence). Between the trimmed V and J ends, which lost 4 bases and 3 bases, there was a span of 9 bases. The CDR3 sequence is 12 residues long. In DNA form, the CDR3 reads TGTGCCTGGAAAAGGGGCGACACTGAAGCTTTCTTT. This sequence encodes CAWKRGDTEAFF.

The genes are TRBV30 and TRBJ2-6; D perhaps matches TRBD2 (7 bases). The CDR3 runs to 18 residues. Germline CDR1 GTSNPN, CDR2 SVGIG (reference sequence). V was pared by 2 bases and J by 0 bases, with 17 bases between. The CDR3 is CAWSRGRAIYSGANVLTF. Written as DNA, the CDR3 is TGTGCCTGGAGTAGGGGGAGGGCTATCTACTCTGGGGCCAACGTCCTGACTTTC. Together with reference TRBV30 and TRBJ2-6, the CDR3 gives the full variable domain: SQTIHQWPATLVQPVGSPLSLECTVEGTSNPNLYWYRQAAGRGLQLLFYSVGIGQISSEVPQNLSASRPQDRQFILSSKKLLLSDSGFYLCAWSRGRAIYSGANVLTFGAGSRLTVL.

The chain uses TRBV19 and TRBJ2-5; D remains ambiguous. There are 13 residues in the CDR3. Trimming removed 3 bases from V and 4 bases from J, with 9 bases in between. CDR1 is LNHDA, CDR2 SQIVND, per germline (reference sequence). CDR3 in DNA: TGTGCCAGTAGTATGGGCCTGGGAGAGACCCAGTACTTC. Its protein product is CASSMGLGETQYF.

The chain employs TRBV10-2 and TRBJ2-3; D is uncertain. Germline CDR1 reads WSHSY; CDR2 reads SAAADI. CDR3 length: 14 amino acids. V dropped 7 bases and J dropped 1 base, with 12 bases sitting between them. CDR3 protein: CASTPASGTDTQYF. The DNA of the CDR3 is TGCGCCAGCACTCCAGCGTCCGGCACAGATACGCAGTATTTT.